The clone carrying this T cell receptor (beta chain) was observed at least ten times. Its antigen is not known. The sample is drawn from a study of T cells in Graves' hyperthyroidism and ophthalmopathy. Study-level information: Pretreatment peripheral blood was obtained at initial diagnosis. Study observations and caveats: Ophthalmopathy was identified by the model a median approximately 6.4 months ahead of onset.

This CDR3 comprises 15 residues. CDR1 and CDR2 (germline): SNHLY, FYNNEI. With 3 bases clipped from V and 3 bases from J, the junction kept 8 bases outside the gene matches. From RNA transcripts, TCR beta CDR3 regions were amplified. RT-PCR in the first round (using the HTBI primer set) targeted the TCR CDR3. MiXCR was run by TCRdb on the multiplex PCR reads, yielding one entry per CDR3 protein. The data show under 350,000 distinct CDR3 sequences, about 21% seen once. The source is a woman aged 45-59 years with Graves' hyperthyroidism. The rearrangement links TRBV2 to TRBJ2-7, with TRBD2 matching 7 bases. Material: blood. This CDR3 is CASSDRAGALYEQYF. Here the CDR3 DNA reads TGTGCCAGCAGTGATCGGGCGGGAGCCCTCTACGAGCAGTACTTC.